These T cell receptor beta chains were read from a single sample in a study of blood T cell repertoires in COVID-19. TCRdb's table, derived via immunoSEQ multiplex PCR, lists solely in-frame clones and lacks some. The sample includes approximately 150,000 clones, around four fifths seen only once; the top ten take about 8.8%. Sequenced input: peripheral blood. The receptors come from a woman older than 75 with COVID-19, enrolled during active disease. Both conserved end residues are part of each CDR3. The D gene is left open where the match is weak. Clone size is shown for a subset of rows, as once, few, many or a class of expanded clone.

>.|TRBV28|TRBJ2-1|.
TGTGCCAGCAGCCTACGTCGTAATACCTACAATGAGCAGTTCTTC
CASSLRRNTYNEQFF
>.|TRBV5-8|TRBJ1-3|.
TGTGCCAGCAGCTACGTAAAAGACGGGGGCTCTGGAAACACCATATATTTT
CASSYVKDGGSGNTIYF
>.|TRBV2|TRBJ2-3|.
TGTGCCAGCCATTCCCCCCGTGGACTCAAAAACACAGATACGCAGTATTTT
CASHSPRGLKNTDTQYF
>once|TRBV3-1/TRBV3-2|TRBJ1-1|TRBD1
TGTGCCAGCAGCCAAGAGGACAGGGGTGCTACTGAAGCTTTCTTT
CASSQEDRGATEAFF
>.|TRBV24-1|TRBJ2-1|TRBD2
TGTGCCACCAGTGACCCGGGAGGGAGCAATGAGCAGTTCTTC
CATSDPGGSNEQFF
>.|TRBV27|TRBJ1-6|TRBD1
TGTGCCAGCAGTTCGCAATACCGACAGGGCCGTGTTTCACCCCTCCACTTT
CASSSQYRQGRVSPLHF
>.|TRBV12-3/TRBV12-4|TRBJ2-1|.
TGTGCCAGCAGTTCTCGCGAGGAGCAGTTCTTC
CASSSREEQFF
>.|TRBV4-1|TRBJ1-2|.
TGCGCCAGCAGCCTTAGCAAGGACTATGGCTACACCTTC
CASSLSKDYGYTF
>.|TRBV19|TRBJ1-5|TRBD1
TGTGCCACAGATTCAGGGGGCCGCAATCAGCCCCAGCATTTT
CATDSGGRNQPQHF
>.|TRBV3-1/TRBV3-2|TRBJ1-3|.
TGTGCCAGCAGCCAGGGCGGGTACTCTGGAAACACCATATATTTT
CASSQGGYSGNTIYF
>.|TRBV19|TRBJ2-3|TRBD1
TGTGCCACCCGGGGACAGAGGGGGGATACGCAGTATTTT
CATRGQRGDTQYF
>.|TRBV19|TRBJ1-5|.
TGTGCCAGTAGTATAAATCCGGGGGGGGGTACGCCCCAGCATTTT
CASSINPGGGTPQHF
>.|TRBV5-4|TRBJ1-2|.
TGTGCCAGCAGCTTGAACAGCGGCGCCTATGGCTACACCTTC
CASSLNSGAYGYTF
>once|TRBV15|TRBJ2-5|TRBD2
TGTGCCACCAGCAGGTCGGGGGGTATGAAGACCCAGTACTTC
CATSRSGGMKTQYF
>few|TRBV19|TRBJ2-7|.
TGTGCCAGTAGTACTCACAGGGAATCCCACGAGCAGTACTTC
CASSTHRESHEQYF
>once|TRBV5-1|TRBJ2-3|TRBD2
TGCGCCAGCAGCCCACTAGCGGGGAGCACAGATACGCAGTATTTT
CASSPLAGSTDTQYF
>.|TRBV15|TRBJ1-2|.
TGTGCCACCAGCAGAGGGCAGTACTATGGCTACACCTTC
CATSRGQYYGYTF
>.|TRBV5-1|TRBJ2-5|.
TGCGCCAGCAGCTCCTACCCGGGACAAGAAGAGACCCAGTACTTC
CASSSYPGQEETQYF